The 12 T cell receptor beta chains below come from one sample, sequenced in a study of cytotoxic CD8 clonotypes in ibrutinib-treated CLL. Clones were sequenced by immunoSEQ multiplex PCR, and TCRdb holds only the in-frame ones, with some missing. Among approximately 320,000 clones listed, about 61% were seen once. This specimen was PBMCs, taken after 36 months of ibrutinib treatment. The origin of the receptors is a human donor with chronic lymphocytic leukemia.

The J gene is TRBJ1-1, the V gene TRBV7-8; D call uncertain. The V end lost 0 bases, the J end lost 0 bases, and 2 bases lay between the germline ends. The CDR3 sequence is 13 residues long. Germline V lookup: CDR1 SGHVS, CDR2 FQNEAQ. The CDR3 spells CASSLALNTEAFF. The CDR3, as DNA: TGTGCCAGCAGCTTAGCTTTGAACACTGAAGCTTTCTTT.

CDR3 in amino acids: CASSLRGPSSYEQYF. DNA for the CDR3: TGTGCCAGCAGTTTAAGGGGCCCTAGCTCCTACGAGCAGTACTTC. The gene calls are TRBV27 and TRBJ2-7; D might be TRBD1 (5 bases). The CDR3 length is 15 residues. V lost 2 bases, J lost 0 bases, and 11 bases lay in between. Germline loops: CDR1 MNHEY, CDR2 SMNVEV (reference sequence).

The chain combines TRBV15 with TRBJ2-3, with D maybe TRBD1 (5 bases). V was pared by 1 base and J by 0 bases, with 11 bases between. Germline values: CDR1 LNHNV, CDR2 YYDKDF (reference sequence). This CDR3 spans 16 amino acids. The CDR3, as DNA: TGTGCCACCAGCAGAGGTTTAGACAGAAGCACAGATACGCAGTATTTT. It translates to CATSRGLDRSTDTQYF.

The chain links TRBV28 to TRBJ2-5; perhaps D is TRBD1 or TRBD2 (5 bases each). The ends were cut back, 3 bases at V and 5 bases at J, with 19 bases in the middle. CDR1 is MDHEN and CDR2 is SYDVKM in the germline V gene. The CDR3 covers 16 residues. In nucleotides, the CDR3 is TGTGCCAGCAGTTTCCCCGGGACCCCCGAGCTGGAGACCCAGTACTTC. It codes for CASSFPGTPELETQYF.

The V and J genes are TRBV7-9 and TRBJ1-2; D gene uncertain. Per germline, CDR1 SEHNR and CDR2 FQNEAQ (reference sequence). The CDR3 covers 16 residues. The V end lost 1 base, the J end lost 4 bases, and 16 bases lay between the germline ends. CDR3 sequence reads: CASSLEKKLGGYGYTF. The CDR3 DNA reads as TGTGCCAGCAGCTTAGAGAAGAAACTCGGTGGCTATGGCTACACCTTC.

The genes are TRBV14 and TRBJ2-1, with TRBD2 matching over 9 bases. Germline values: CDR1 SGHDN, CDR2 FVKESK. CDR3 length: 17 residues. J gave up 6 bases and V 0 bases, and 9 bases lay outside the gene matches. The CDR3 loop is CASSQDDAGGPLNEQFF. As DNA, the CDR3 is TGTGCCAGCAGCCAAGATGACGCGGGAGGGCCGCTCAATGAGCAGTTCTTC.

The chain couples TRBV29-1 to TRBJ1-3; no clear D gene. The germline CDR1 and CDR2 sequences are SQVTM and ANQGSEA. The CDR3 sequence is 11 residues long. The CDR3 coding sequence is TGCAGTACGGGCGTGGGAAACACCATATATTTT. Translation gives CSTGVGNTIYF.

J is TRBJ2-1 and V is TRBV18; tentatively, D is TRBD1 (5 bases). The germline V gene has CDR1 KGHSH and CDR2 LQKENI. Between the trimmed V and J ends, which lost 2 bases and 7 bases, there was a span of 12 bases. The CDR3 consists of 14 residues. CDR3 nucleotides: TGTGCCAGCTCACCATCGGCAGGGATGAATGAGCAGTTCTTC. Translating gives CASSPSAGMNEQFF.

V and J are TRBV6-1 and TRBJ1-3; D is undetermined. V lost 4 bases and J 3 bases, leaving 7 bases between the germline ends. CDR1 and CDR2 (germline): MNHNS, SASEGT. This CDR3 has 13 residues. The DNA for the CDR3 is TGTGCCAGCAGTGGGGTAATTGGAAACACCATATATTTT. It is translated as CASSGVIGNTIYF.

The rearrangement uses TRBV29-1 and TRBJ1-1; the match to TRBD1 covers 8 bases. CDR3 size: 12 residues. CDR1 and CDR2 from the germline V gene are SQVTM and ANQGSEA. V gave up 7 bases and J gave up 1 base; unmatched junction bases: 2. The chain's CDR3 is CSAGGPNTEAFF. Here the CDR3 DNA reads TGCAGCGCAGGGGGCCCGAACACTGAAGCTTTCTTT.

The chain recombines TRBV7-9 with TRBJ2-2; D gene uncertain. This CDR3 contains 15 residues. V was clipped by 5 bases and J by 2 bases, with 12 bases between them. CDR1 is SEHNR, CDR2 FQNEAQ, per germline (reference sequence). The CDR3 DNA reads TGTGCCAGCAGCGCGCGGACGGTAAACACCGGGGAGCTGTTTTTT. Translation gives CASSARTVNTGELFF.

This clone was counted between two and nine times. This chain uses TRBV9 with TRBJ1-5; D is uncertain. The CDR3 totals 14 residues. V was clipped by 0 bases and J by 8 bases, with 12 bases between them. Germline assignment: CDR1 SGDLS and CDR2 YYNGEE. The DNA of the CDR3 is TGTGCCAGCAGCGTAGACGGCAGGCAGGAGCCCCAGCATTTT. This sequence encodes CASSVDGRQEPQHF.